The present entry profiles one T cell receptor beta chain with its context. Its antigen is not identified. This PCR relied on a set of 60 Vbeta primers and 13 Jbeta primers. Clones were read by immunoSEQ multiplex PCR, and TCRdb kept only the in-frame ones, dropping some. The profile shows roughly 200,000 clones, roughly 79% of them singletons. This sample was included in a study of cytomegalovirus exposure and HLA in healthy donors. Study observations and caveats: Under in vitro conditions, three CMV-associated chains were confirmed as specific for CMV antigens.

The CDR3 runs 15 residues. V shed 4 bases and J 7 bases; nucleotides not matched to a gene: 10. Germline CDR1 reads GTSNPN; CDR2 reads SVGIG (reference sequence). Material: PBMCs. The receptor was derived from a male donor in good health and CMV-seronegative. The gene calls are TRBV30 and TRBJ2-1, with 10 bases lining up with TRBD2. The CDR3 region is CAWKYLGLAENEQFF. CDR3 sequence (DNA): TGTGCCTGGAAATATCTAGGACTAGCGGAAAATGAGCAGTTCTTC.